These T cell receptor beta chains were read from a single sample in a study of control samples from healthy donors and cancer patients. The method was immunoSEQ multiplex PCR; TCRdb's version includes in-frame clones alone and lacks a portion of them. The data contain about 180,000 clones, roughly nine tenths of them singletons. The specimen was blood. The origin of the receptors is a man between 25 and 39 years old in good health. Each CDR3 is given with its conserved first and last residue. D genes are given only for firm matches. Not every row has a clone size; where given, it reads once, few, many or a size class.

-	TRBD2	TRBV6-5	TRBJ2-2	CASTRLAGTSGELFF	TGTGCCAGCACTCGACTAGCGGGAACATCCGGGGAGCTGTTTTTT
-	-	TRBV5-1	TRBJ2-5	CASSPQGEPQYF	TGCGCCAGCAGCCCACAGGGAGAGCCCCAGTACTTC
-	TRBD1	TRBV4-1	TRBJ2-1	CASSPGTGGNSYNEQFF	TGCGCCAGCAGCCCCGGGACAGGGGGCAATTCATACAATGAGCAGTTCTTC
-	-	TRBV3-1/TRBV3-2	TRBJ2-6	CASSFLGQELFGANVLTF	TGTGCCAGCAGCTTCTTGGGGCAGGAGCTCTTTGGGGCCAACGTCCTGACTTTC
-	-	TRBV11-2	TRBJ1-2	CASSAGGWHGYTF	TGTGCCAGCAGCGCGGGGGGATGGCATGGCTACACCTTC
-	TRBD2	TRBV11-3	TRBJ2-5	CASSFSGGIQETQYF	TGTGCCAGCAGCTTTAGCGGGGGCATTCAAGAGACCCAGTACTTC
-	TRBD2	TRBV4-1	TRBJ2-5	CASSQVAGLGTQYF	TGCGCCAGCAGCCAGGTAGCGGGGTTAGGGACCCAGTACTTC
-	-	TRBV5-8	TRBJ1-5	CASSEQYQPQHF	TGTGCCAGCAGCGAACAGTATCAGCCCCAGCATTTT
-	-	TRBV6-6	TRBJ1-3	CASSRGVGGSGNTIYF	TGTGCCAGCAGTCGAGGGGTTGGTGGCTCTGGAAACACCATATATTTT
-	-	TRBV27	TRBJ2-6	CASSLSGIGANVLTF	TGTGCCAGCAGTTTATCAGGGATTGGGGCCAACGTCCTGACTTTC
-	-	TRBV2	TRBJ2-6	CASILEQGGNVLTF	-
-	TRBD2	TRBV4-2	TRBJ2-7	CASSSGTSVSYEQYF	TGTGCCAGCAGCTCCGGGACTAGCGTTTCCTACGAGCAGTACTTC
once	-	TRBV12-5	TRBJ1-5	CASGLALRDTSYQPQHF	TGTGCTAGTGGTTTGGCCCTCCGGGACACATCCTATCAGCCCCAGCATTTT
-	TRBD2	TRBV10-3	TRBJ2-1	CAISETGLALNEQFF	TGTGCCATCAGTGAAACGGGACTAGCGTTAAATGAGCAGTTCTTC
-	-	TRBV9	TRBJ2-7	CASSVQGGTYEQYF	TGTGCCAGCAGCGTACAGGGGGGCACCTACGAGCAGTACTTC
-	-	TRBV7-2	TRBJ1-1	CASSLGGAGTEAFF	TGTGCCAGCAGCTTAGGGGGGGCTGGGACTGAAGCTTTCTTT
-	-	TRBV18	TRBJ2-3	CASSPQQGTDTQYF	TGTGCCAGCTCACCACAGCAGGGCACAGATACGCAGTATTTT
few	-	TRBV6-5	TRBJ1-2	CASIREGSWGYTF	TGTGCCAGCATACGTGAGGGCTCGTGGGGCTACACCTTC
-	TRBD1	TRBV14	TRBJ1-6	CASSPTTGAYNSPLHF	TGTGCCAGCAGCCCAACGACAGGGGCCTATAATTCACCCCTCCACTTT
-	-	TRBV15	TRBJ1-3	CATSRERSRVAKSGNTIYF	TGTGCCACCAGCAGAGAAAGAAGCAGAGTCGCCAAGTCTGGAAACACCATATATTTT
-	TRBD1	TRBV6-5	TRBJ1-1	CASSQTGGETEAFF	TGTGCCAGCAGTCAGACAGGGGGGGAGACTGAAGCTTTCTTT
-	TRBD2	TRBV18	TRBJ2-5	CASSPSGGPETQYF	TGTGCCAGCTCACCGAGCGGGGGGCCAGAGACCCAGTACTTC
-	-	TRBV30	TRBJ2-3	CAWNRGGTETDTQYF	TGTGCCTGGAACAGAGGGGGGACCGAAACAGATACGCAGTATTTT
-	TRBD1	TRBV11-2	TRBJ2-7	CASSLDPPGTGRYEQYF	TGTGCCAGCAGCTTAGATCCGCCCGGGACAGGCCGCTACGAGCAGTACTTC
-	TRBD1	TRBV19	TRBJ1-5	CASSIADRGNQPQHF	TGTGCCAGTAGTATAGCTGACAGGGGAAATCAGCCCCAGCATTTT
once	TRBD1	TRBV4-2	TRBJ1-4	CASSQVRGEKLFF	TGTGCCAGCAGCCAAGTCAGGGGGGAAAAACTGTTTTTT
once	-	TRBV9	TRBJ1-5	CASSRDTNQPQHF	TGTGCCAGCAGCCGGGACACAAATCAGCCCCAGCATTTT
-	-	TRBV11-2	TRBJ1-2	CASSASPDGYTF	TGTGCCAGCAGCGCTAGTCCGGATGGCTACACCTTC
-	TRBD2	TRBV15	TRBJ2-7	CATSTRLAGYEQYF	TGTGCCACCAGCACAAGACTAGCGGGATACGAGCAGTACTTC
-	-	TRBV19	TRBJ1-3	CASSATGRDGNTIYF	TGTGCCAGTAGCGCTACAGGGAGGGATGGAAACACCATATATTTT
-	TRBD1	TRBV19	TRBJ1-1	CASRGAEAFF	TGTGCCAGCAGGGGGGCCGAAGCTTTCTTT
-	-	TRBV10-1	TRBJ2-3	CASSYGDTQYF	TGCGCCAGCAGTTATGGGGATACGCAGTATTTT
-	TRBD1	TRBV9	TRBJ1-3	CASSVDLRGTGSGNTIYF	TGTGCCAGCAGCGTGGACCTTCGAGGGACAGGCTCTGGAAACACCATATATTTT
-	-	TRBV18	TRBJ1-4	CASSRQASEKLFF	TGTGCCAGCTCACGACAAGCGAGCGAAAAACTGTTTTTT
-	TRBD1	TRBV19	TRBJ2-7	CASSIGTGIHEQYF	TGTGCCAGTAGTATAGGGACAGGGATCCACGAGCAGTACTTC
-	-	TRBV5-5	TRBJ2-2	CASSLEGLGSGELFF	TGTGCCAGCAGCTTGGAGGGTCTGGGCTCCGGGGAGCTGTTTTTT
-	TRBD1	TRBV5-1	TRBJ2-6	CASSFGQGNVLTF	TGCGCCAGCAGCTTTGGACAGGGCAACGTCCTGACTTTC
-	-	TRBV10-3	TRBJ1-1	CAASPGGNTEAFF	TGTGCCGCCTCTCCGGGGGGGAACACTGAAGCTTTCTTT
-	-	TRBV4-1	TRBJ1-6	CASSPRGGQTLHF	TGCGCCAGCAGCCCACGGGGGGGGCAGACCCTCCACTTT
-	-	TRBV7-2	TRBJ2-6	CASSFLGGANVLTF	TGTGCCAGCAGCTTCTTGGGTGGGGCCAACGTCCTGACTTTC
-	TRBD2	TRBV7-3	TRBJ2-1	CASSPSGSLNNEQFF	TGTGCCAGCAGTCCTAGCGGGAGTCTTAACAATGAGCAGTTCTTC
-	TRBD1	TRBV4-1	TRBJ1-5	CASSQDRAGGGQPQHF	TGCGCCAGCAGCCAAGATCGGGCAGGGGGAGGTCAGCCCCAGCATTTT
-	-	TRBV6-2/TRBV6-3	TRBJ2-7	CASSPIDRDSGEQYF	TGTGCCAGCAGCCCCATCGACAGGGACTCGGGCGAGCAGTACTTC
-	-	TRBV10-3	TRBJ1-1	CAIRARGANTEAFF	TGTGCCATCAGGGCGAGAGGGGCCAACACTGAAGCTTTCTTT
-	-	TRBV21-1	TRBJ1-1	CASRDTLWGEAFF	TGTGCCAGCCGGGACACCCTTTGGGGTGAAGCTTTCTTT
-	TRBD2	TRBV6-2/TRBV6-3	TRBJ2-1	CVSSPTSGGRGNEQFF	TGTGTCAGCAGTCCCACCTCGGGGGGGCGGGGTAATGAGCAGTTCTTC
-	-	TRBV6-5	TRBJ2-7	CASRDGSRYEQYF	TGTGCCAGCAGGGACGGAAGCAGGTACGAGCAGTACTTC
-	TRBD1	TRBV9	TRBJ2-2	CASSDRGTGTGELFF	TGTGCCAGCAGCGACAGAGGGACAGGCACCGGGGAGCTGTTTTTT
-	-	TRBV11-3	TRBJ1-1	CASSSDRDGRGAFF	TGTGCCAGCAGCTCAGACCGGGACGGCCGGGGGGCTTTCTTT
once	-	TRBV6-2/TRBV6-3	TRBJ1-5	CASSYAGLSQPQHF	TGTGCCAGCAGTTACGCAGGGCTGTCTCAGCCCCAGCATTTT
once	TRBD1	TRBV3-1/TRBV3-2	TRBJ2-7	CASSQGTGITPYEQYF	TGTGCCAGCAGCCAAGGGACAGGAATAACACCCTACGAGCAGTACTTC
-	TRBD2	TRBV10-3	TRBJ2-3	CAISRLAGTDTQYF	TGTGCCATCAGTCGACTAGCGGGCACAGATACGCAGTATTTT
-	-	TRBV30	TRBJ1-1	CAWSVMDTEAFF	TGTGCCTGGAGTGTAATGGACACCGAAGCTTTCTTT
-	-	TRBV5-6	TRBJ2-7	CASSSLESVPYEQYF	TGTGCCAGCAGCTCCCTAGAGTCCGTACCCTACGAGCAGTACTTC
-	-	TRBV6-5	TRBJ2-1	CASSTTGRAYNEQFF	TGTGCCAGCAGCACGACAGGGAGGGCCTACAATGAGCAGTTCTTC